The T cell receptor beta chain described here comes from a study of cytomegalovirus exposure and HLA in healthy donors. Findings and caveats of the study: A later analysis revealed that TCR association rates differed between HLA loci, peaking at DRB1 and bottoming out at HLA-C.

60 Vbeta and 13 Jbeta primers were used in PCR. Sequencing was performed with immunoSEQ multiplex PCR; in TCRdb, only in-frame clones are kept and a portion is missing. The sample holds roughly 100,000 clones, roughly 80% seen once. Worth noting for this clone: No antigen is known for it.

Input material: PBMCs. This sequence originates from a female donor in good health and CMV-seropositive.

CDR3 sequence: CASSFGTGDGVQYF. The CDR3 bases are TGTGCCAGCAGTTTCGGGACAGGGGACGGGGTGCAGTACTTC. The chain employs TRBV28 and TRBJ2-7, with 10 positions matching TRBD1. Germline V gene lookup returns CDR1 MDHEN and CDR2 SYDVKM. CDR3 length equals 14 residues. The J segment lost 9 bases and the V segment lost 3 bases, leaving 8 bases of the junction unmatched.